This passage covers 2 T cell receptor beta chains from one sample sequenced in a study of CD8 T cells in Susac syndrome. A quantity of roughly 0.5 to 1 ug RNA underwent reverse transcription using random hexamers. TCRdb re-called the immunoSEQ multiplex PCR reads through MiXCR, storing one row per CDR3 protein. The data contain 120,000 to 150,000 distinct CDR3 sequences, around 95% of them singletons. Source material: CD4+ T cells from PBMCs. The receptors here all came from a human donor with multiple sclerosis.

The chain's CDR3 is CAWSVGRGYEAFF. Here the CDR3 DNA reads TGTGCCTGGAGTGTCGGAAGAGGATATGAAGCTTTCTTT. The chain recombines TRBV30 with TRBJ1-1; D call uncertain. Germline V lookup: CDR1 GTSNPN, CDR2 SVGIG (reference sequence). Trimming cost V 0 bases and J 7 bases, with 12 bases left between them. CDR3 length: 13 amino acids. The variable domain in full, completed from reference TRBV30 and TRBJ1-1, reads SQTIHQWPATLVQPVGSPLSLECTVEGTSNPNLYWYRQAAGRGLQLLFYSVGIGQISSEVPQNLSASRPQDRQFILSSKKLLLSDSGFYLCAWSVGRGYEAFFGQGTRLTVV.

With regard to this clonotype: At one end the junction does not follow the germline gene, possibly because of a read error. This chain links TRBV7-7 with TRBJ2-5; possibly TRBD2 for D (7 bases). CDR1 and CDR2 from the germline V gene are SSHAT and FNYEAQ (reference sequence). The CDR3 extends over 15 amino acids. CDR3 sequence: CASSLVGGAQETQYF. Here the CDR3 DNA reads TGTGCTAGCAGCTTAGTTGGGGGGGCCCAAGAGACCCAGTACTTC.